One sample yielded the 25 T cell receptor beta chains listed below, sequenced in a study of shared clonotypes between healthy human individuals. Naive CD8 cells lacked CD45RO and underwent positive selection for CCR7, leaving out terminally differentiated effector memory CD45RA+ cells. Some clones are missing from TCRdb's copy, which holds only in-frame ones; the method was immunoSEQ multiplex PCR. The table records around 2,000,000 clones, approximately 94% of them present only once. Input material: naive CD8+ T cells from PBMCs. These receptors came from a young man in good health. Some clones in this sample may be carry-over from other donors' samples.

This chain joins TRBV6-1 and TRBJ1-1; D unresolved. Per the germline V gene, CDR1 is MNHNS and CDR2 is SASEGT. V was clipped by 1 base and J by 6 bases, with 12 bases between them. CDR3 length equals 14 residues. For the CDR3, the DNA is TGTGCCAGCAGTGAAGATTCACGGAGCCCTGAAGCTTTCTTT. Encoded protein: CASSEDSRSPEAFF.

This chain connects TRBV11-2 to TRBJ2-5; 11 bases agree with TRBD2. This CDR3 is built from 16 residues. Germline trimming cut 5 bases from V and 6 bases from J; bases unmatched to any gene: 11. Germline V gene sequence: CDR1 SGHAT, CDR2 FQNNGV. The CDR3 DNA reads TGTGCCAGCAGCAAAGGGACTAGCGGAAGTTCGAAGACCCAGTACTTC. Translating gives CASSKGTSGSSKTQYF.

The chain carries TRBV25-1 and TRBJ2-1, with D maybe TRBD1 (5 bases). V was cut by 3 bases and J by 8 bases, with 8 bases left in between. Per the germline V gene, CDR1 is MGHDK and CDR2 is SYGVNS. This CDR3 is built from 12 residues. Here the CDR3 reads CASSDQGYEQFF. The DNA of the CDR3 is TGTGCCAGCAGTGACCAGGGCTATGAGCAGTTCTTC.

The chain employs TRBV19 and TRBJ1-1; D unresolved. V lost 2 bases and J lost 5, with 3 bases in between. This CDR3 comprises 11 residues. The germline CDR1 and CDR2 sequences are LNHDA and SQIVND (reference sequence). The CDR3 nucleotides are TGTGCCAGTAGTATAACGACTGAAGCTTTCTTT. This sequence encodes CASSITTEAFF.

V gene TRBV6-1 combines with J gene TRBJ1-1; D might be TRBD1 (5 bases). V was cut by 8 bases and J by 6 bases, with 16 bases left in between. Germline V lookup: CDR1 MNHNS, CDR2 SASEGT. The CDR3 length is 13 residues. Here the CDR3 DNA reads TGTGCCAGCCGACGGCGGGACGGCGCTGAAGCTTTCTTT. Protein sequence: CASRRRDGAEAFF.

The chain couples TRBV25-1 to TRBJ1-4; D perhaps matches TRBD1 (5 bases). V dropped 1 base and J dropped 7 bases, with 10 bases sitting between them. The CDR3 extends over 14 amino acids. From germline, CDR1 is MGHDK and CDR2 SYGVNS. Here the CDR3 reads CASSEFRAGEKLFF. CDR3 nucleotide sequence: TGTGCCAGCAGTGAATTCAGGGCCGGTGAAAAACTGTTTTTT.

This clone was counted once. The V gene is TRBV13, the J gene TRBJ2-7; tentatively, D is TRBD2 (6 bases). Trimming cost V 4 bases and J 2 bases, with 12 bases left between them. The CDR3 extends over 14 amino acids. Per the germline V gene, CDR1 is PRHDT and CDR2 is FYEKMQ (reference sequence). The DNA for the CDR3 is TGTGCCAGCAGCTCGGCGCGGGGAGCCTACGAGCAGTACTTC. Its translation: CASSSARGAYEQYF.

V gene TRBV27 combines with J gene TRBJ1-1, with no clear D. The CDR3 has 13 residues. V was clipped by 6 bases and J by 0 bases, with 8 bases between them. From germline, CDR1 is MNHEY and CDR2 SMNVEV (reference sequence). The CDR3 region is CASRGQVNTEAFF. CDR3 nucleotide sequence: TGTGCCAGCAGGGGTCAGGTGAACACTGAAGCTTTCTTT.

The genes are TRBV19 and TRBJ2-7; no firm D call. This CDR3 has 11 amino acids. CDR1 is LNHDA, CDR2 SQIVND, per germline (reference sequence). V shed 6 bases and J shed 4 bases, with 7 bases lying between them. The CDR3 loop reads CASSFKYEQYF. The CDR3 region has the DNA TGTGCCAGTAGCTTTAAATACGAGCAGTACTTC.

The chain recombines TRBV28 with TRBJ2-7; TRBD1 matches 8 bases. This CDR3 contains 13 residues. Germline lookup yields CDR1 MDHEN and CDR2 SYDVKM. The V and J ends lost 6 bases and 2 bases, in that order; junction bases with no gene match: 3. CDR3 protein: CASSPDRAYEQYF. The CDR3 DNA is TGTGCCAGCAGCCCGGACAGGGCCTACGAGCAGTACTTC.

The chain employs TRBV28 and TRBJ2-7; 7 bases map to TRBD1. V lost 7 bases and J lost 2; bases outside the gene matches: 11. CDR3 length: 15 residues. CDR1 is MDHEN, CDR2 SYDVKM, per germline. The CDR3 loop reads CASTARWTGTYEQYF. The CDR3 region has the DNA TGTGCCAGCACCGCCAGATGGACAGGTACCTACGAGCAGTACTTC.

This clone was counted only a few times. V gene TRBV9 combines with J gene TRBJ2-5; weak D call: TRBD2 (6 bases). The CDR3 contains 13 residues. Trimming pared 5 bases from V and 4 bases from J, leaving 12 bases between. Germline lookup yields CDR1 SGDLS and CDR2 YYNGEE. The CDR3 reads CASSGTGVETQYF. In DNA form, the CDR3 reads TGTGCCAGCAGTGGAACGGGGGTAGAGACCCAGTACTTC.

V usage is TRBV27 and J usage is TRBJ2-3; no reliable D call. V dropped 6 bases and J dropped 2 bases, with 9 bases sitting between them. CDR1 and CDR2 from the germline V gene are MNHEY and SMNVEV (reference sequence). The CDR3 runs 13 residues. CDR3 region: CASRPENTDTQYF. The CDR3, as DNA: TGTGCCAGCAGACCAGAGAACACAGATACGCAGTATTTT.

The chain is built from TRBV7-2 and TRBJ2-7; D possibly corresponds to TRBD2 (5 bases). The germline V gene has CDR1 SGHTA and CDR2 FQGNSA. The CDR3 has 15 residues. Trimming left V 5 bases short and J 3 bases short, with 17 bases between. The CDR3 spells CASSRSEAVFYEQYF. The CDR3 DNA sequence: TGTGCCAGCAGCCGAAGCGAAGCGGTCTTCTACGAGCAGTACTTC. The whole variable domain, remainder taken from reference TRBV7-2 and TRBJ2-7, is GAGVSQSPSNKVTEKGKDVELRCDPISGHTALYWYRQSLGQGLEFLIYFQGNSAPDKSGLPSDRFSAERTGGSVSTLTIQRTQQEDSAVYLCASSRSEAVFYEQYFGPGTRLTVT.

This clone was counted only a few times. This chain uses TRBV19 with TRBJ1-5; 7 positions agree with TRBD1. The V and J ends lost 6 bases and 0 bases, in that order; junction bases with no gene match: 5. The CDR3 runs to 15 residues. CDR1 and CDR2 (germline): LNHDA, SQIVND (reference sequence). The CDR3 reads CASRPTGDSNQPQHF. CDR3 DNA: TGTGCCAGTAGGCCCACAGGGGATAGCAATCAGCCCCAGCATTTT.

The CDR3, as DNA: TGTGCCAGCAGGAAGGGACAGGGAGAGGTTGAAAAACTGTTTTTT. It specifies CASRKGQGEVEKLFF. This chain connects TRBV2 to TRBJ1-4; 9 nucleotides match TRBD1. The ends lost 6 bases at V and 7 bases at J; junction bases unmatched: 9. The germline CDR1 and CDR2 sequences are SNHLY and FYNNEI. The CDR3 is 15 amino acids.

The chain links TRBV9 to TRBJ2-5; D not certain. The CDR3 covers 13 residues. V was trimmed by 0 bases and J by 5 bases, leaving 8 bases between them. Per germline, CDR1 SGDLS and CDR2 YYNGEE. The CDR3 here is CASSVGGSETQYF. The CDR3 bases are TGTGCCAGCAGCGTAGGTGGGTCGGAGACCCAGTACTTC.

The CDR3 here is CASNRAIGAKNIQYF. The CDR3 DNA is TGTGCCAGCAACAGGGCTATAGGGGCCAAAAACATTCAGTACTTC. This rearrangement joins TRBV5-8 to TRBJ2-4; maybe TRBD1 (6 bases). The CDR3 has 15 amino acids. The V and J ends lost 6 bases and 1 base respectively, with 14 bases between them. Germline lookup yields CDR1 SGHTS and CDR2 YDEGEE.

The J gene is TRBJ1-2, the V gene TRBV6-6; D is undetermined. This CDR3 spans 13 amino acids. V lost 6 bases and J lost 6, with 14 bases in between. Germline loops: CDR1 MNHNY, CDR2 SVGAGI (reference sequence). CDR3 nucleotides: TGTGCCAGCAGCCCATCGGAGGATGATGGCTACACCTTC. It codes for CASSPSEDDGYTF.

The chain is built from TRBV6-1 and TRBJ1-5, with a tentative D call TRBD1 (5 bases). CDR1 MNHNS and CDR2 SASEGT come from the germline V gene. Deletions cut 1 base from V and 3 bases from J, with 7 bases between. The CDR3 has 14 amino acids. The CDR3 loop reads CASSEGGTNQPQHF. The CDR3 region has the DNA TGTGCCAGCAGTGAAGGCGGGACCAATCAGCCCCAGCATTTT.

This clone came up once. The chain recombines TRBV14 with TRBJ2-7; the D is unclear. CDR1 is SGHDN, CDR2 FVKESK, per germline. Trimming removed 3 bases from V and 4 bases from J, with 10 bases in between. The CDR3 covers 13 residues. The CDR3 reads CASSHRPYYEQYF. The CDR3, as DNA: TGTGCCAGCAGCCATCGACCTTATTACGAGCAGTACTTC.

The CDR3, as DNA: TGTGCCAGCAGCTTAGCTAGGGGAAACATTCAGTACTTC. Amino acid sequence: CASSLARGNIQYF. The chain is built from TRBV7-8 and TRBJ2-4, with TRBD1 as a possible D gene (5 bases). Trimming shortened V by 0 bases and J by 6 bases, and 6 bases separated the two germline ends. The germline V gene has CDR1 SGHVS and CDR2 FQNEAQ. The CDR3 is made up of 13 amino acids. Together with reference TRBV7-8 and TRBJ2-4, the CDR3 gives the full variable domain: GAGVSQSPRYKVAKRGQDVALRCDPISGHVSLFWYQQALGQGPEFLTYFQNEAQLDKSGLPSDRFFAERPEGSVSTLKIQRTQQEDSAVYLCASSLARGNIQYFGAGTRLSVL.

The chain has TRBV27 and TRBJ2-1; no firm D call. Germline V lookup: CDR1 MNHEY, CDR2 SMNVEV (reference sequence). Trimming took 2 bases from V and 5 from J, leaving 10 bases between them. The CDR3 length is 14 residues. The CDR3 spells CASSLRIAHNEQFF. The CDR3 DNA reads TGTGCCAGCAGTTTAAGGATAGCCCACAATGAGCAGTTCTTC.

This clone was picked up a small number of times. V usage is TRBV4-2 and J usage is TRBJ1-2; D is perhaps TRBD1 (5 bases). The CDR3 runs 17 residues. V lost 1 base to trimming and J lost 3 bases, with 18 bases between them. The V gene's germline CDR1 is LGHNA and CDR2 YNFKEQ. CDR3 coding DNA: TGTGCCAGCAGCCAAGTTGTGAAGGGAGGGACCTACTATGGCTACACCTTC. The encoded protein is CASSQVVKGGTYYGYTF.

The chain recombines TRBV11-3 with TRBJ2-1; D not certain. Trimming left V 6 bases short and J 2 bases short, with 2 bases between. The CDR3 is made up of 11 amino acids. Germline CDR1 and CDR2: SGHNT and YENEEA. The CDR3 nucleotides are TGTGCCAGCAGAGCCTACAATGAGCAGTTCTTC. Translated: CASRAYNEQFF. Combining the CDR3 with reference TRBV11-3 and TRBJ2-1 gives the whole variable domain EAGVVQSPRYKIIEKKQPVAFWCNPISGHNTLYWYLQNLGQGPELLIRYENEEAVDDSQLPKDRFSAERLKGVDSTLKIQPAELGDSAVYLCASRAYNEQFFGPGTRLTVL.